The T cell receptor beta chain under discussion was sequenced for a study of human T cells and chemical hapten exposure. Time point specified: patch test 1, 2 weeks after DPC sensitization. As to treatment: therapeutic diphenylcyclopropenone sensitization with weekly scalp DPC. Venepuncture was done earlier than the placement of each patch test. Overall study findings and caveats: PT1 expanded TCR counts and patch test score correlated positively.

TCRdb itself ran the RACE reads through MiXCR, one entry per CDR3 protein. Among about 120,000 distinct CDR3 sequences listed, roughly 12% were seen once. Germline values: CDR1 MDHEN, CDR2 SYDVKM. The CDR3 has 15 residues. J gave up 8 bases and V 4 bases, and 12 bases lay outside the gene matches. In its sample, this clonotype was seen a few times. Its antigen is not identified. The V call is TRBV28, the J call TRBJ2-7, with 9 nucleotides matching TRBD2. The specimen comprised whole blood, sampled in connection with sensitization to the hapten diphenylcyclopropenone (DPC). The TCR originated in a woman aged 45-59 years with alopecia areata. Some clones in this sample may be carry-over from other donors' samples. CDR3 protein: CASSSIAGAVVKQYF. The CDR3 bases are TGTGCCAGCAGTTCTATAGCGGGAGCTGTTGTTAAGCAGTACTTC. Complete variable domain (other parts from reference TRBV28 and TRBJ2-7): DVKVTQSSRYLVKRTGEKVFLECVQDMDHENMFWYRQDPGLGLRLIYFSYDVKMKEKGDIPEGYSVSREKKERFSLILESASTNQTSMYLCASSSIAGAVVKQYFGPGTRLTVT.